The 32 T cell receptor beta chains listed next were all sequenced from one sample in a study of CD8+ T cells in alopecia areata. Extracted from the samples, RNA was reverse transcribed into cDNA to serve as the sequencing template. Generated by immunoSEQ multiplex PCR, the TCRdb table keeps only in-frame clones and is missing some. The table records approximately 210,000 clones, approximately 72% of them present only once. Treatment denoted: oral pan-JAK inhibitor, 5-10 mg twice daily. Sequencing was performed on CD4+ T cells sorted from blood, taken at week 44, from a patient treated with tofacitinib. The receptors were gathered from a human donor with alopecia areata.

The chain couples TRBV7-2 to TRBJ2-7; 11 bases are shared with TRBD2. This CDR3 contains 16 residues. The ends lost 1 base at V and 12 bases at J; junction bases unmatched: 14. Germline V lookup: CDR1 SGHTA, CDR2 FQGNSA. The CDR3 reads CASSLVASGGPGMRYF. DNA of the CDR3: TGTGCCAGCAGCTTAGTAGCTAGCGGGGGGCCGGGTATGAGGTACTTC.

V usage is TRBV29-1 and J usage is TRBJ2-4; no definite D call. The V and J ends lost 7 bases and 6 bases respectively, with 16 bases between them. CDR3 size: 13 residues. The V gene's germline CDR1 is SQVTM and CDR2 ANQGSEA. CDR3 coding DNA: TGCAGCGCTGTAGGCCCCCTGGGAAACATTCAGTACTTC. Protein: CSAVGPLGNIQYF.

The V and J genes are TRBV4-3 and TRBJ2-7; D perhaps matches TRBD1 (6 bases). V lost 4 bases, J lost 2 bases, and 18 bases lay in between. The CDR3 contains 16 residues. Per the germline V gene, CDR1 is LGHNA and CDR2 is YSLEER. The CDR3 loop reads CASSLGDRDNTYEQYF. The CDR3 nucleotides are TGCGCCAGCAGCCTAGGCGACCGGGACAACACCTACGAGCAGTACTTC.

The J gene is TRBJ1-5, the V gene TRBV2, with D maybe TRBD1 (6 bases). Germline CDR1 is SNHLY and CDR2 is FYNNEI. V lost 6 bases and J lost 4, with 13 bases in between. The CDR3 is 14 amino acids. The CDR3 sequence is CASRKAGENQPQHF. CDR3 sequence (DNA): TGTGCCAGCAGGAAGGCAGGGGAGAATCAGCCCCAGCATTTT.

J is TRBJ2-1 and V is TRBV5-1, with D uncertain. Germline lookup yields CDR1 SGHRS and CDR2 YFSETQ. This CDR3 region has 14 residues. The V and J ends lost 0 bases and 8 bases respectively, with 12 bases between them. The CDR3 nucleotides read TGCGCCAGCAGCTTGGGTGCCAGAAGGGATGAGCAGTTCTTC. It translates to CASSLGARRDEQFF.

CDR3 sequence: CASSPQGDLPFGAFF. DNA of the CDR3: TGTGCCAGCAGCCCGCAGGGGGATCTACCCTTTGGGGCTTTCTTT. The rearrangement links TRBV7-2 to TRBJ1-1, with 7 bases fitting TRBD1. Germline CDR1 is SGHTA and CDR2 is FQGNSA. This CDR3 is 15 amino acids long. Losses at the gene ends were 5 bases for V and 11 bases for J; bases not matched to a gene: 17.

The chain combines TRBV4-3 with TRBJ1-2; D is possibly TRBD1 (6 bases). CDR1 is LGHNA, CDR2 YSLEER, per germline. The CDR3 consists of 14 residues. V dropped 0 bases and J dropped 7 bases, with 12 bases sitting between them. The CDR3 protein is CASSQEGGSGGYTF. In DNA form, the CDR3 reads TGCGCCAGCAGCCAAGAAGGGGGAAGTGGTGGCTACACCTTC.

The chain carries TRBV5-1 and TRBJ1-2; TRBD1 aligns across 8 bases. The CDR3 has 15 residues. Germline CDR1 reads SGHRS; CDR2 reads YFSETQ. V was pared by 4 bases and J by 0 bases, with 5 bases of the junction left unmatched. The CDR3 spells CASSQGQGSNYGYTF. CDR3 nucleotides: TGCGCCAGCAGCCAAGGACAGGGATCTAACTATGGCTACACCTTC.

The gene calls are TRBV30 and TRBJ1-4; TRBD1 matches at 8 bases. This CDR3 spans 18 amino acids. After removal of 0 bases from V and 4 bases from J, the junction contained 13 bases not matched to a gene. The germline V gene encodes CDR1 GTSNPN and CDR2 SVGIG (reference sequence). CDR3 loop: CAWSVPDREWLFNEKLFF. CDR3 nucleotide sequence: TGTGCCTGGAGTGTACCGGACAGGGAATGGCTATTTAATGAAAAACTGTTTTTT.

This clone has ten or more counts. CDR3 loop: CASRVLGGQATDTQYF. The CDR3 bases are TGTGCCAGCAGGGTCTTAGGAGGACAGGCCACAGATACGCAGTATTTT. V and J are TRBV2 and TRBJ2-3, with TRBD1 identical over 7 bases. The CDR3 is 16 residues long. V lost 6 bases to trimming and J lost 2 bases; unmatched junction nucleotides: 11. In germline, CDR1 is SNHLY, CDR2 FYNNEI.

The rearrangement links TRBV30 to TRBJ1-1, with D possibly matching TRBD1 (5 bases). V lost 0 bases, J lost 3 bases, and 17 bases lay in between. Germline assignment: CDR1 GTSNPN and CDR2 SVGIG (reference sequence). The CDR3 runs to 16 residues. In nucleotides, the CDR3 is TGTGCCTGGAGTGTTCCGGGACTCCGCGAGGACACTGAAGCTTTCTTT. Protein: CAWSVPGLREDTEAFF.

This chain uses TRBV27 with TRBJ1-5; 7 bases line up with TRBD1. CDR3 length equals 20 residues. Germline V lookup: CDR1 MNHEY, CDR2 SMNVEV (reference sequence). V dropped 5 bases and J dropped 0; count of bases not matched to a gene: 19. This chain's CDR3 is CASSRRSAPRGLYSNQPQHF. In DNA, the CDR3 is TGTGCCAGCAGTCGCCGCTCGGCTCCGAGGGGGCTATATAGCAATCAGCCCCAGCATTTT.

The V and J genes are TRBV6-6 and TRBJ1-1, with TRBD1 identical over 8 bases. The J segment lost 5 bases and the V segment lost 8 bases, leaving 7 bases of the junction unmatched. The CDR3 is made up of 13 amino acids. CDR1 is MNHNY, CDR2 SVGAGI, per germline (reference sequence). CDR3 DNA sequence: TGTGCCAGCTCCGGGACAGGAAGGACTGAAGCTTTCTTT. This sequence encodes CASSGTGRTEAFF.

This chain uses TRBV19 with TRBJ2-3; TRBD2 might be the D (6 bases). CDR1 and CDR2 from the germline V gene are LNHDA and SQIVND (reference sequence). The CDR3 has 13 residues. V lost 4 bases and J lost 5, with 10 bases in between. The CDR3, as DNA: TGTGCCAGTAGTAGTACGGGGGAAGATACGCAGTATTTT. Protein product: CASSSTGEDTQYF.

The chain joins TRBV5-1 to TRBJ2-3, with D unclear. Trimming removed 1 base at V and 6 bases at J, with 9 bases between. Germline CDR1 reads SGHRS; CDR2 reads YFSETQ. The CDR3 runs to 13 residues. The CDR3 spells CASSLTTWDTQYF. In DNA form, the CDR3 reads TGCGCCAGCAGCTTGACAACTTGGGATACGCAGTATTTT.

CDR3 DNA sequence: TGTGCCAGCAGCTTAGGGGGGGCCTCTGGGGCCAACGTCCTGACTTTC. It specifies CASSLGGASGANVLTF. This rearrangement joins TRBV7-6 to TRBJ2-6; D possibly uses TRBD1 or TRBD2 (6 bases each). This CDR3 contains 16 residues. The V and J ends lost 1 base and 0 bases respectively, with 7 bases between them. Germline loops: CDR1 SGHVS, CDR2 FNYEAQ.

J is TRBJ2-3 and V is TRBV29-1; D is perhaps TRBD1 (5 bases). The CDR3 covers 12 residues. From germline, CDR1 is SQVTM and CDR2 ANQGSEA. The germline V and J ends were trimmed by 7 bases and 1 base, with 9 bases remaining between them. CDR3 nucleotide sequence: TGCAGCGGAGAGACAGGCACAGATACGCAGTATTTT. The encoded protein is CSGETGTDTQYF.

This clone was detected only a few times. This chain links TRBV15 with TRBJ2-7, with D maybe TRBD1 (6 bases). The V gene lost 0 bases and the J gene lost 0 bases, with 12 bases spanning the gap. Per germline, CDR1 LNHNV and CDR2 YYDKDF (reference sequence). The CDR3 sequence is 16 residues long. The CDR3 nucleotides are TGTGCCACCAGCAGAGACCTAGGACAGAACTCCTACGAGCAGTACTTC. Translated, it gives CATSRDLGQNSYEQYF.

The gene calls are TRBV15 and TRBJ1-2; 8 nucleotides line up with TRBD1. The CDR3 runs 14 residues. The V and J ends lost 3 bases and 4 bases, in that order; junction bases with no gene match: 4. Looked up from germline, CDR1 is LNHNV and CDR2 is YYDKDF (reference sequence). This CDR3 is CATSSDRGGYGYTF. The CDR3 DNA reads TGTGCCACCAGCAGCGACAGGGGAGGCTATGGCTACACCTTC.

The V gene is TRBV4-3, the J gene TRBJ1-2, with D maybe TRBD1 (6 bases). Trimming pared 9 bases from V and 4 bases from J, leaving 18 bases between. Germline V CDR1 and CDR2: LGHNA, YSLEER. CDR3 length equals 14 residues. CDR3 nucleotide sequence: TGCGCCAGTTCTACGACCGGGGGGCTCTATGGCTACACCTTC. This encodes CASSTTGGLYGYTF.

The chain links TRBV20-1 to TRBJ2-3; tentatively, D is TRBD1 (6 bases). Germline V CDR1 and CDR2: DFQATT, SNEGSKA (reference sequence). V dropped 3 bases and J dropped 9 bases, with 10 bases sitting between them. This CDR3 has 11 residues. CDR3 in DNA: TGCAGTGCTAGCTGGACAGCCACGCAGTATTTT. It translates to CSASWTATQYF.

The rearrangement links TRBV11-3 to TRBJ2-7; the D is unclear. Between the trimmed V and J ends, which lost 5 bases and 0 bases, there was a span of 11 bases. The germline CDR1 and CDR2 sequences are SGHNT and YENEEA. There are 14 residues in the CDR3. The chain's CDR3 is CASSPEPSSYEQYF. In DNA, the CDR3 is TGTGCCAGCAGCCCCGAGCCCTCCTCCTACGAGCAGTACTTC.

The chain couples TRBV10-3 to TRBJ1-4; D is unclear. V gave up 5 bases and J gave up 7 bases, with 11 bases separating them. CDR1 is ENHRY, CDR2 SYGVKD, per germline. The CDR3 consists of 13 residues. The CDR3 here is CAISPDGSEKLFF. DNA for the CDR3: TGTGCCATCAGTCCGGACGGATCTGAAAAACTGTTTTTT.

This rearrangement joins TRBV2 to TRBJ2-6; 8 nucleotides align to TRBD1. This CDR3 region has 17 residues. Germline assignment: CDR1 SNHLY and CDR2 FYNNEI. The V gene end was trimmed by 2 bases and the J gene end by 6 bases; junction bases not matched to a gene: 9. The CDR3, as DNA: TGTGCCAGCAGTGAACACTTGAGACAGGGGTTGGCCAACGTCCTGACTTTC. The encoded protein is CASSEHLRQGLANVLTF.

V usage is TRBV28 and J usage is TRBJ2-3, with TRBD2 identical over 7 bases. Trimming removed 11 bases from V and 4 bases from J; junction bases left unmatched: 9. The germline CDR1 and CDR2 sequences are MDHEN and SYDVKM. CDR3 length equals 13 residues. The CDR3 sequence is CAAGVHSADTQYF. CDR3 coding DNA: TGTGCCGCGGGGGTACACAGCGCAGATACGCAGTATTTT.

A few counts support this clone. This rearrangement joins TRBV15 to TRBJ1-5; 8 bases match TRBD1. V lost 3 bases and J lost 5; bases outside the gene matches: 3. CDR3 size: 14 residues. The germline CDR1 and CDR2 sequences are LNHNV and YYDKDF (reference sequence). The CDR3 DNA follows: TGTGCCACCAGCAGCGGACAGGGTGATCAGCCCCAGCATTTT. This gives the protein CATSSGQGDQPQHF.

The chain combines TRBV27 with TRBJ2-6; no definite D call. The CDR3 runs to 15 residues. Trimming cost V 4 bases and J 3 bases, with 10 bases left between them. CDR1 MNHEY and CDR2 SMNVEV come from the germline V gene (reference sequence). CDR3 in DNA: TGTGCCAGCAGTTCCAGTGGGTATGGGGCCAACGTCCTGACTTTC. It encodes CASSSSGYGANVLTF.

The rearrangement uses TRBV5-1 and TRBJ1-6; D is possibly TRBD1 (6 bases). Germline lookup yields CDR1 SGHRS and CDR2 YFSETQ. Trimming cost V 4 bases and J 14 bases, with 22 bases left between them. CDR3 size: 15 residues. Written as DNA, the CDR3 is TGCGCCAGCAGCGACACAACGAGAATGAGGGGGGCCCTCCACTTT. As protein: CASSDTTRMRGALHF.

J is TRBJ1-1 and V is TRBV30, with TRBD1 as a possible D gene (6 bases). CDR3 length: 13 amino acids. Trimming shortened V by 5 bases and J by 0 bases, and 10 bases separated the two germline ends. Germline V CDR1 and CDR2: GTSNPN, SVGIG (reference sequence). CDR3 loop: CAWGQGLNTEAFF. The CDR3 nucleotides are TGTGCCTGGGGGCAGGGGTTGAACACTGAAGCTTTCTTT. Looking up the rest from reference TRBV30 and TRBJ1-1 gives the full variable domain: SQTIHQWPATLVQPVGSPLSLECTVEGTSNPNLYWYRQAAGRGLQLLFYSVGIGQISSEVPQNLSASRPQDRQFILSSKKLLLSDSGFYLCAWGQGLNTEAFFGQGTRLTVV.

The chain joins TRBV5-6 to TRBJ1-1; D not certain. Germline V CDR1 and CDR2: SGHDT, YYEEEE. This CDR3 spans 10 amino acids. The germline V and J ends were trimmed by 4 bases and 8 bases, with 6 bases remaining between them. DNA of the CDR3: TGTGCCAGCAGCCCGACAGAAGCTTTCTTT. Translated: CASSPTEAFF.

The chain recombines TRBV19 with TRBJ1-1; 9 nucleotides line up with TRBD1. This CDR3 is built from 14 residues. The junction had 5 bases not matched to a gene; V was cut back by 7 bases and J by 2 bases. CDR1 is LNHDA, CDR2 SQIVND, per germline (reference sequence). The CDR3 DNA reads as TGTGCCAGTAATGACAGGGGGATAAACACTGAAGCTTTCTTT. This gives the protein CASNDRGINTEAFF.

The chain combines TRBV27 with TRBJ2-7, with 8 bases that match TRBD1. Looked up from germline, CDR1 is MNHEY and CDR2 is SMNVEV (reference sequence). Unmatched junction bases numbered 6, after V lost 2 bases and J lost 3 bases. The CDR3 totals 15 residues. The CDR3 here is CASSLQGTGDYEQYF. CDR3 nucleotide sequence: TGTGCCAGCAGTTTACAAGGGACAGGAGACTACGAGCAGTACTTC.